The 32 T cell receptor beta chains below all came from one sample that was sequenced in a study of cytomegalovirus exposure and HLA in healthy donors. The PCR made use of 60 Vbeta and 13 Jbeta primers. Clones were sequenced by immunoSEQ multiplex PCR, and TCRdb holds only the in-frame ones, with some missing. The sample lists about 45,000 clones, 75% to 90% seen once, with 8% in the top ten. The specimen was PBMCs. Receptor source: a woman in her thirties or forties in good health and CMV-seropositive.

The chain combines TRBV2 with TRBJ2-5; 8 bases are a match to TRBD2. The CDR3 is 17 residues long. Germline loops: CDR1 SNHLY, CDR2 FYNNEI. J gave up 5 bases and V 7 bases, and 18 bases lay outside the gene matches. In DNA form, the CDR3 reads TGTGCCAGCACGGGAGGGGTTGGGGTTATTTTGGGTGAGACCCAGTACTTC. It translates to CASTGGVGVILGETQYF.

The chain couples TRBV15 to TRBJ1-2; possible D gene TRBD1, 5 bases. The V end was cut by 0 bases, the J end by 4 bases, with 15 bases between. The CDR3 length is 16 residues. The germline V gene encodes CDR1 LNHNV and CDR2 YYDKDF (reference sequence). The CDR3 nucleotides are TGTGCCACCAGCAGAGATCGTGCGGGGGGGACCTATGGCTACACCTTC. This codes for CATSRDRAGGTYGYTF.

This clone was detected only a few times. The chain uses TRBV6-4 and TRBJ2-1, with 9 nucleotides matching TRBD2. V lost 6 bases to trimming and J lost 4 bases; unmatched junction nucleotides: 10. This CDR3 has 16 residues. CDR1 and CDR2 (germline): MRHNA, SNTAGT. CDR3 DNA: TGTGCCAGCAGCCGACTAGCGGCGACAAGATACAATGAGCAGTTCTTC. Translated, it gives CASSRLAATRYNEQFF.

In regard to this clone: Other DNA sequences in this specimen translate into the identical CDR3. V is TRBV6-1 and J is TRBJ2-7, with a possible D match to TRBD1 (5 bases). This CDR3 is built from 12 residues. CDR1 and CDR2 from the germline V gene are MNHNS and SASEGT. The germline V and J ends were trimmed by 6 bases and 3 bases, with 9 bases remaining between them. CDR3 nucleotide sequence: TGTGCCAGCAGACCTACAGGCTACGAGCAGTACTTC. Translation gives CASRPTGYEQYF.

The chain links TRBV4-2 to TRBJ2-2; 16 nucleotides match TRBD2. This CDR3 has 18 residues. CDR1 and CDR2 from the germline V gene are LGHNA and YNFKEQ. J was trimmed by 3 bases and V by 4 bases; bases with no gene match: 5. The CDR3 coding sequence is TGTGCCAGCAGCCGCGGGACTAGCGGGAGGGATTACACCGGGGAGCTGTTTTTT. Its protein product is CASSRGTSGRDYTGELFF.

The chain combines TRBV5-6 with TRBJ1-5; TRBD1 matches 8 bases. The germline gives CDR1 SGHDT, CDR2 YYEEEE. Unmatched junction bases numbered 5, after V lost 2 bases and J lost 4 bases. The CDR3 covers 15 residues. The CDR3 reads CASSLGQGTNQPQHF. The CDR3 coding sequence is TGTGCCAGCAGCTTAGGACAGGGAACAAATCAGCCCCAGCATTTT. Full variable domain (rest looked up from reference TRBV5-6 and TRBJ1-5): DAGVTQSPTHLIKTRGQQVTLRCSPKSGHDTVSWYQQALGQGPQFIFQYYEEEERQRGNFPDRFSGHQFPNYSSELNVNALLLGDSALYLCASSLGQGTNQPQHFGDGTRLSIL.

The J gene is TRBJ1-6, the V gene TRBV2; D is undetermined. Germline-derived CDR1 and CDR2 are SNHLY and FYNNEI. Trimming cost V 3 bases and J 5 bases, with 11 bases left between them. The CDR3 loop spans 15 amino acids. CDR3 in amino acids: CASSDIERNNSPLHF. The CDR3 coding sequence is TGTGCCAGCAGTGATATTGAGAGGAATAATTCACCCCTCCACTTT.

This clone was recorded once. The CDR3 region has the DNA TGTGCCAGCAGTTACTCGAAAAGTGCAGGGGAAAAACTGTTTTTT. This sequence encodes CASSYSKSAGEKLFF. This chain links TRBV6-6 with TRBJ1-4, with D perhaps matching TRBD1 (5 bases). Germline V gives CDR1 MNHNY, CDR2 SVGAGI (reference sequence). The CDR3 is made up of 15 amino acids. V gave up 0 bases and J gave up 8 bases, with 13 bases separating them.

This clone was seen a single time. The J gene is TRBJ1-5, the V gene TRBV30; tentatively, D is TRBD1 (6 bases). Germline CDR1 is GTSNPN and CDR2 is SVGIG (reference sequence). V lost 2 bases to trimming and J lost 4 bases, with 15 bases between them. The CDR3 contains 15 residues. CDR3 region: CAWSLGGAFNQPQHF. CDR3 sequence (DNA): TGTGCCTGGAGTTTAGGGGGGGCCTTTAATCAGCCCCAGCATTTT.

V usage is TRBV28 and J usage is TRBJ2-5; D not resolved. There are 15 residues in the CDR3. V lost 6 bases and J lost 2, with 16 bases in between. Germline assignment: CDR1 MDHEN and CDR2 SYDVKM. CDR3 sequence (DNA): TGTGCCAGCAGCCCGGTCGGAGACGGACAAGAGACCCAGTACTTC. Protein product: CASSPVGDGQETQYF. The full variable domain, its missing parts supplied by reference TRBV28 and TRBJ2-5, is DVKVTQSSRYLVKRTGEKVFLECVQDMDHENMFWYRQDPGLGLRLIYFSYDVKMKEKGDIPEGYSVSREKKERFSLILESASTNQTSMYLCASSPVGDGQETQYFGPGTRLLVL.

This chain uses TRBV6-5 with TRBJ2-7, with 8 bases matching TRBD2. This CDR3 spans 14 amino acids. Trimming removed 10 bases from V and 7 bases from J; junction bases left unmatched: 15. Looked up from germline, CDR1 is MNHEY and CDR2 is SVGAGI. The CDR3 sequence is CATHRFSGMTEQYF. CDR3 DNA: TGTGCCACGCACCGATTTAGCGGGATGACTGAGCAGTACTTC.

This chain joins TRBV7-2 and TRBJ2-2, with D possibly matching TRBD2 (5 bases). Germline loops: CDR1 SGHTA, CDR2 FQGNSA. Trimming cost V 0 bases and J 6 bases, with 11 bases left between them. This CDR3 contains 15 residues. The CDR3 sequence is CASSLAIEGSGELFF. The DNA of the CDR3 is TGTGCCAGCAGCTTAGCGATCGAGGGTTCCGGGGAGCTGTTTTTT.

The chain carries TRBV5-6 and TRBJ2-2; the D gene is possibly TRBD2 (5 bases). Deletions cut 0 bases from V and 8 bases from J, with 11 bases between. CDR1 and CDR2 from the germline V gene are SGHDT and YYEEEE. The CDR3 loop spans 14 amino acids. This chain's CDR3 is CASSLALASGELFF. CDR3 in DNA: TGTGCCAGCAGCTTGGCCCTAGCCTCTGGGGAGCTGTTTTTT.

The V call is TRBV5-1, the J call TRBJ2-7; 8 positions match TRBD1. The CDR3 loop spans 14 amino acids. V trimming: 4 bases; J trimming: 0 bases; junction bases outside the gene matches: 3. Looked up from germline, CDR1 is SGHRS and CDR2 is YFSETQ. The CDR3 coding sequence is TGCGCCAGCAGCACAGGGGGAAACTCCTACGAGCAGTACTTC. Protein product: CASSTGGNSYEQYF. Full variable domain (outside the CDR3, taken from reference TRBV5-1 and TRBJ2-7): KAGVTQTPRYLIKTRGQQVTLSCSPISGHRSVSWYQQTPGQGLQFLFEYFSETQRNKGNFPGRFSGRQFSNSRSEMNVSTLELGDSALYLCASSTGGNSYEQYFGPGTRLTVT.

The chain couples TRBV7-9 to TRBJ2-7; D is unresolved. CDR3 length: 15 amino acids. CDR1 and CDR2 (germline): SEHNR, FQNEAQ (reference sequence). V lost 3 bases and J 2 bases, leaving 14 bases between the germline ends. CDR3 loop: CASSFLETPTYEQYF. CDR3 nucleotide sequence: TGTGCCAGCAGCTTTTTGGAGACTCCAACCTACGAGCAGTACTTC.

The V gene is TRBV14, the J gene TRBJ2-7, with a possible D match to TRBD2 (5 bases). The length of the CDR3 is 15 residues. From germline, CDR1 is SGHDN and CDR2 FVKESK. V was pared by 3 bases and J by 2 bases, with 14 bases between. CDR3 nucleotides: TGTGCCAGCAGCCACGTCAACGCCGGGGCCTACGAGCAGTACTTC. Its protein product is CASSHVNAGAYEQYF.

CDR3 bases: TGCGCCAGCAGCCAAAGACAGCTTACTAGCACAGATACGCAGTATTTT. This translates into CASSQRQLTSTDTQYF. This chain links TRBV4-1 with TRBJ2-3; D perhaps matches TRBD1 (5 bases). V dropped 2 bases and J dropped 0 bases, with 12 bases sitting between them. The CDR3 loop spans 16 amino acids. From germline, CDR1 is MGHRA and CDR2 YSYEKL.

The rearrangement links TRBV28 to TRBJ2-1; 7 nucleotides align to TRBD2. CDR1 is MDHEN, CDR2 SYDVKM, per germline. V lost 8 bases, J lost 10 bases, and 8 bases stayed unmatched. This CDR3 region has 12 residues. CDR3 sequence reads: CASGAGVVEQFF. The CDR3 DNA reads as TGTGCCAGCGGGGCGGGAGTTGTAGAGCAGTTCTTC.

The chain is built from TRBV30 and TRBJ2-7, with D unclear. Trimming removed 2 bases from V and 5 bases from J, with 7 bases in between. The V gene's germline CDR1 is GTSNPN and CDR2 SVGIG (reference sequence). This CDR3 contains 11 residues. The CDR3 region is CAWSNENEQYF. Here the CDR3 DNA reads TGTGCCTGGAGTAACGAGAACGAGCAGTACTTC.

CDR3 loop: CASSFRRRQGVYNEQFF. The CDR3 region has the DNA TGTGCCAGCAGTTTCCGGCGTCGACAGGGGGTTTACAATGAGCAGTTCTTC. The chain combines TRBV28 with TRBJ2-1, with 9 bases aligning to TRBD1. The germline V gene encodes CDR1 MDHEN and CDR2 SYDVKM. The CDR3 loop spans 17 amino acids. V dropped 3 bases and J dropped 4; count of bases not matched to a gene: 10. Supplemented by reference TRBV28 and TRBJ2-1, the full variable domain reads DVKVTQSSRYLVKRTGEKVFLECVQDMDHENMFWYRQDPGLGLRLIYFSYDVKMKEKGDIPEGYSVSREKKERFSLILESASTNQTSMYLCASSFRRRQGVYNEQFFGPGTRLTVL.

This clone was detected only a few times. This chain joins TRBV29-1 and TRBJ1-5; no firm D call. The CDR3 extends over 15 amino acids. The germline CDR1 and CDR2 sequences are SQVTM and ANQGSEA. Trimming took 6 bases from V and 2 from J, leaving 17 bases between them. CDR3 DNA: TGCAGCGTCTCAGACGGGTGGTTGGGCAATCAGCCCCAGCATTTT. Its translation is CSVSDGWLGNQPQHF.

This chain joins TRBV11-3 and TRBJ2-3; 9 bases are shared with TRBD1. Trimming cost V 5 bases and J 4 bases; bases outside gene matches: 10. The germline CDR1 and CDR2 sequences are SGHNT and YENEEA. The CDR3 sequence is 16 residues long. The CDR3 protein is CASSPRQGGDPDTQYF. CDR3 in DNA: TGTGCCAGCAGCCCCAGACAGGGGGGTGATCCAGATACGCAGTATTTT.

This chain joins TRBV6-6 and TRBJ1-5; TRBD1 might be the D (6 bases). V was shortened by 6 bases and J by 7 bases, with 19 bases between the two germline ends. The CDR3 is 15 residues long. CDR1 and CDR2 (germline): MNHNY, SVGAGI (reference sequence). The CDR3 reads CASRPTDRLDQPQHF. The CDR3 DNA is TGTGCCAGCAGACCCACAGACAGGCTTGACCAGCCCCAGCATTTT.

The chain has TRBV6-6 and TRBJ2-2; D remains unclear. CDR3 length: 14 amino acids. V lost 7 bases and J 2 bases, leaving 11 bases between the germline ends. Germline lookup yields CDR1 MNHNY and CDR2 SVGAGI (reference sequence). Here the CDR3 DNA reads TGTGCCAGCAAGAAAGACACCAACACCGGGGAGCTGTTTTTT. Its protein is CASKKDTNTGELFF.

This sequence joins TRBV6-6 and TRBJ1-4; TRBD1 agrees at 10 bases. CDR1 is MNHNY and CDR2 is SVGAGI in the germline V gene (reference sequence). Trimming at V came to 5 bases and at J to 6 bases, leaving 9 bases not matched to a gene. CDR3 length equals 16 residues. The CDR3 coding sequence is TGTGCCAGCAGTAAAGGGACAGGGGAATGGGATGAAAAACTGTTTTTT. This sequence encodes CASSKGTGEWDEKLFF.

The chain recombines TRBV28 with TRBJ2-3; the D gene is possibly TRBD1 (6 bases). Germline loops: CDR1 MDHEN, CDR2 SYDVKM. The CDR3 is made up of 16 amino acids. Trimming took off 10 bases at V and 2 bases at J, with 22 bases between the two ends. The CDR3 region is CANCALMTGTTDTQYF. The CDR3 DNA reads TGTGCCAACTGTGCCCTAATGACAGGAACCACAGATACGCAGTATTTT.

The genes are TRBV7-2 and TRBJ1-1, with D perhaps TRBD1 (6 bases). CDR1 is SGHTA, CDR2 FQGNSA, per germline. Trimming left V 5 bases short and J 8 bases short, with 21 bases between. CDR3 size: 15 residues. The CDR3 region is CASSAFSGTTTEAFF. In DNA, the CDR3 is TGTGCCAGCAGCGCATTTTCAGGGACAACTACAGAAGCTTTCTTT.

The chain is built from TRBV28 and TRBJ1-4, with D possibly TRBD1 on 6 matching bases. CDR1 is MDHEN, CDR2 SYDVKM, per germline. The ends were cut back, 2 bases at V and 3 bases at J, with 13 bases in the middle. This CDR3 region has 16 residues. CDR3 DNA sequence: TGTGCCAGCAGTTTAGGGGGCTCGGTACCTAATGAAAAACTGTTTTTT. It specifies CASSLGGSVPNEKLFF.

This clone showed up just once. The CDR3 protein is CASSVGSGPYEQYF. The CDR3 coding sequence is TGTGCCAGCAGCGTAGGGAGTGGCCCCTACGAGCAGTACTTC. J is TRBJ2-7 and V is TRBV9; D remains unclear. The V gene's germline CDR1 is SGDLS and CDR2 YYNGEE. The CDR3 spans 14 residues. Deletions cut 0 bases from V and 2 bases from J, with 9 bases between.

Only one count was recorded for this clone. Other nucleotide sequences from this sample produce the same CDR3. The chain couples TRBV18 to TRBJ1-2; 7 nucleotides align to TRBD1. This CDR3 comprises 14 residues. CDR1 and CDR2 from the germline V gene are KGHSH and LQKENI. V gave up 3 bases and J gave up 4 bases; unmatched junction bases: 5. CDR3 sequence: CASSPDRAGYGYTF. CDR3 coding DNA: TGTGCCAGCTCACCTGACAGGGCCGGCTATGGCTACACCTTC.

This clone was observed once. The rearrangement joins TRBV5-1 to TRBJ1-1; 8 nucleotides line up with TRBD1. The junction had 4 bases not matched to a gene; V was cut back by 7 bases and J by 2 bases. The CDR3 loop spans 13 amino acids. Per the germline V gene, CDR1 is SGHRS and CDR2 is YFSETQ. As DNA, the CDR3 is TGCGCCAGCGGGGACAGGTCAAACACTGAAGCTTTCTTT. This codes for CASGDRSNTEAFF.

This chain uses TRBV2 with TRBJ2-1, with 14 bases identical to TRBD2. Germline values: CDR1 SNHLY, CDR2 FYNNEI. V shed 6 bases and J 8 bases; nucleotides not matched to a gene: 9. There are 16 residues in the CDR3. The CDR3 sequence is CASSVATSGRDDEQFF. CDR3 nucleotides: TGTGCCAGCAGCGTCGCGACTAGCGGGAGGGATGATGAGCAGTTCTTC.